This entry lists 27 T cell receptor beta chains sequenced from one sample in a study of cytomegalovirus exposure and HLA in healthy donors. Profiling relied on immunoSEQ multiplex PCR, and the TCRdb table lists in-frame clones only, not all of them. Here the sample spans a few hundred thousand clones, 90% being singletons. Sequencing was done on a sample of PBMCs. These receptors came from a woman between 18 and 29 years old in good health and CMV-seronegative.

The CDR3 region has the DNA TGCGCCAGCAGCCAAGTAACGGCGGCAGATGAGCAGTTCTTC. This gives the protein CASSQVTAADEQFF. The chain employs TRBV4-3 and TRBJ2-1; D is undetermined. Germline CDR1 and CDR2: LGHNA and YSLEER. Trimming took off 1 base at V and 8 bases at J, with 12 bases between the two ends. The CDR3 extends over 14 amino acids.

V usage is TRBV5-1 and J usage is TRBJ1-3; 11 bases map to TRBD1. This CDR3 has 15 residues. CDR1 and CDR2 from the germline V gene are SGHRS and YFSETQ. V was pared by 5 bases and J by 4 bases, with 5 bases of the junction left unmatched. The CDR3 DNA follows: TGCGCCAGCAGAGCGGGACAGGGGGTCGGAAACACCATATATTTT. It is translated as CASRAGQGVGNTIYF. The complete variable domain, with remaining parts taken from reference TRBV5-1 and TRBJ1-3, reads KAGVTQTPRYLIKTRGQQVTLSCSPISGHRSVSWYQQTPGQGLQFLFEYFSETQRNKGNFPGRFSGRQFSNSRSEMNVSTLELGDSALYLCASRAGQGVGNTIYFGEGSWLTVV.

V gene TRBV7-8 combines with J gene TRBJ2-1; weak D call: TRBD1 (5 bases). V was shortened by 5 bases and J by 3 bases, with 8 bases between the two germline ends. CDR3 length equals 13 residues. Germline-derived CDR1 and CDR2 are SGHVS and FQNEAQ. The CDR3: CASSEDNYNEQFF. The DNA of the CDR3 is TGTGCCAGCAGCGAGGACAACTACAATGAGCAGTTCTTC.

This clone was detected only once. This sequence joins TRBV2 and TRBJ2-3; 10 bases agree with TRBD2. This CDR3 has 15 amino acids. Germline V gene sequence: CDR1 SNHLY, CDR2 FYNNEI. V shed 6 bases and J 4 bases; nucleotides not matched to a gene: 7. CDR3 sequence: CASRELAGNADTQYF. The CDR3 coding sequence is TGTGCCAGCAGGGAACTAGCGGGGAATGCAGATACGCAGTATTTT.

This chain connects TRBV10-1 to TRBJ1-6; 9 bases are shared with TRBD1. Germline assignment: CDR1 WNHNN and CDR2 SYGVQD (reference sequence). Losses at the gene ends were 2 bases for V and 10 bases for J; bases not matched to a gene: 3. The CDR3 sequence is 14 residues long. The CDR3 loop reads CASSEGTGRSPLHF. Here the CDR3 DNA reads TGCGCCAGCAGTGAGGGGACAGGGAGATCACCCCTCCACTTT.

The chain couples TRBV21-1 to TRBJ1-4; the table assigns TRBD1, which was not confirmed against the DNA. TRBV21-1 is noted as a pseudogene. The CDR3 runs to 13 residues. The CDR3 nucleotides read TGTGCCAGCAGTACCTGGGACAGCGAAAAACTGTTTTTT. Its protein is CASSTWDSEKLFF.

V and J are TRBV29-1 and TRBJ1-4; TRBD1 matches at 9 bases. The germline V gene encodes CDR1 SQVTM and CDR2 ANQGSEA. This CDR3 has 14 amino acids. The V gene end was trimmed by 7 bases and the J gene end by 6 bases; junction bases not matched to a gene: 9. The DNA for the CDR3 is TGCAGCGCTGCGGGACAGGGAAGATATGAAAAACTGTTTTTT. Protein: CSAAGQGRYEKLFF.

This chain connects TRBV25-1 to TRBJ2-3; TRBD2 agrees at 9 bases. J was trimmed by 5 bases and V by 5 bases; bases with no gene match: 8. The germline V gene has CDR1 MGHDK and CDR2 SYGVNS. The CDR3 totals 15 residues. The CDR3 here is CASSLGAGGVDTQYF. DNA for the CDR3: TGTGCCAGCAGTCTAGGGGCGGGGGGGGTAGATACGCAGTATTTT.

The gene calls are TRBV6-5 and TRBJ1-6; D is unclear. With 10 bases removed from V and 15 bases from J, the gap between germline ends came to 16 bases. The CDR3 contains 11 residues. Germline V gene lookup returns CDR1 MNHEY and CDR2 SVGAGI. The CDR3 reads CATTHGLLLHF. The CDR3 coding sequence is TGTGCCACCACCCACGGGTTGCTCCTCCACTTT.

This chain connects TRBV6-5 to TRBJ2-7; 8 bases agree with TRBD1. This CDR3 has 15 residues. The V gene's germline CDR1 is MNHEY and CDR2 SVGAGI. Trimming cost V 5 bases and J 3 bases; bases outside gene matches: 9. CDR3 sequence: CASSGAGTGNYEQYF. CDR3 nucleotide sequence: TGTGCCAGCAGTGGGGCTGGGACAGGAAACTACGAGCAGTACTTC.

The chain recombines TRBV30 with TRBJ1-1; D is possibly TRBD1 (6 bases). Between the trimmed V and J ends, which lost 3 bases and 3 bases, there was a span of 11 bases. The germline V gene encodes CDR1 GTSNPN and CDR2 SVGIG (reference sequence). The CDR3 length is 13 residues. The CDR3 here is CAWRRGGHTEAFF. CDR3 DNA sequence: TGTGCCTGGAGACGCGGGGGGCACACTGAAGCTTTCTTT. The whole variable domain, remainder taken from reference TRBV30 and TRBJ1-1, is SQTIHQWPATLVQPVGSPLSLECTVEGTSNPNLYWYRQAAGRGLQLLFYSVGIGQISSEVPQNLSASRPQDRQFILSSKKLLLSDSGFYLCAWRRGGHTEAFFGQGTRLTVV.

The chain couples TRBV5-1 to TRBJ1-6; D gene ambiguous. This CDR3 is built from 14 residues. V lost 0 bases and J lost 14, with 15 bases in between. Germline V gene sequence: CDR1 SGHRS, CDR2 YFSETQ. The CDR3 nucleotides read TGCGCCAGCAGCTTGGGATCCGGGTCGATTACCCTCCACTTT. Translated: CASSLGSGSITLHF.

This chain links TRBV30 with TRBJ2-5; D might be TRBD1 (5 bases). Germline V gene sequence: CDR1 GTSNPN, CDR2 SVGIG (reference sequence). The CDR3 totals 13 residues. V was trimmed by 0 bases and J by 4 bases, leaving 9 bases between them. The CDR3: CAWSVGDRETQYF. The CDR3 region has the DNA TGTGCCTGGAGTGTAGGGGATCGAGAGACCCAGTACTTC.

The chain joins TRBV28 to TRBJ1-5; D gene uncertain. CDR3 length equals 13 residues. CDR1 MDHEN and CDR2 SYDVKM come from the germline V gene. V gave up 2 bases and J gave up 4 bases, with 6 bases separating them. The CDR3 nucleotides are TGTGCCAGCAGTTTAGGGCAGAATCAGCCCCAGCATTTT. Protein product: CASSLGQNQPQHF.

The CDR3 DNA reads TGTGCCAGCAGCTCCATTGGGGGGACTGAAGCTTTCTTT. Its translation: CASSSIGGTEAFF. V and J are TRBV7-9 and TRBJ1-1, with a tentative D call TRBD1 (5 bases). V dropped 4 bases and J dropped 5 bases, with 11 bases sitting between them. The CDR3 spans 13 residues. From germline, CDR1 is SEHNR and CDR2 FQNEAQ (reference sequence).

V gene TRBV4-1 combines with J gene TRBJ2-1; TRBD1 matches 9 bases. V lost 4 bases to trimming and J lost 5 bases; unmatched junction nucleotides: 12. Germline V CDR1 and CDR2: MGHRA, YSYEKL. The CDR3 extends over 17 amino acids. The CDR3 loop is CASSPQSGQGIDNEQFF. The CDR3 nucleotides read TGCGCCAGCAGCCCCCAAAGTGGACAGGGGATCGACAATGAGCAGTTCTTC.

This rearrangement joins TRBV5-4 to TRBJ2-1; no reliable D call. This CDR3 contains 16 residues. Trimming removed 0 bases at V and 3 bases at J, with 13 bases between. Germline values: CDR1 SGHNT, CDR2 YYREEE (reference sequence). Written as DNA, the CDR3 is TGTGCCAGCAGCTTGGCTAGGCTTGTCCACTACAATGAGCAGTTCTTC. It is translated as CASSLARLVHYNEQFF.

The chain carries TRBV13 and TRBJ1-4, with 8 bases aligning to TRBD1. V lost 3 bases, J lost 8 bases, and 8 bases stayed unmatched. The CDR3 has 15 amino acids. Germline V gene sequence: CDR1 PRHDT, CDR2 FYEKMQ (reference sequence). CDR3 DNA sequence: TGTGCCAGCAGCTTCCAGGACAGGGTCGGAGAAAAACTGTTTTTT. This gives the protein CASSFQDRVGEKLFF.

The J gene is TRBJ2-2, the V gene TRBV11-3; a possible D gene is TRBD1 (6 bases). This CDR3 is built from 15 residues. The germline V gene encodes CDR1 SGHNT and CDR2 YENEEA. Trimming removed 0 bases at V and 4 bases at J, with 9 bases between. CDR3 amino acids: CASSLEEQGTGELFF. CDR3 DNA sequence: TGTGCCAGCAGCTTAGAGGAACAGGGCACCGGGGAGCTGTTTTTT. The full variable domain, in which reference TRBV11-3 and TRBJ2-2 provide the parts outside the CDR3, is EAGVVQSPRYKIIEKKQPVAFWCNPISGHNTLYWYLQNLGQGPELLIRYENEEAVDDSQLPKDRFSAERLKGVDSTLKIQPAELGDSAVYLCASSLEEQGTGELFFGEGSRLTVL.

V gene TRBV6-5 combines with J gene TRBJ1-5; TRBD1 is a possible D gene (6 bases). CDR3 length: 14 amino acids. With 6 bases removed from V and 0 bases from J, the gap between germline ends came to 9 bases. The germline gives CDR1 MNHEY, CDR2 SVGAGI. CDR3 residues: CASRGAGSNQPQHF. CDR3 sequence (DNA): TGTGCCAGCAGGGGGGCCGGTAGCAATCAGCCCCAGCATTTT.

This chain links TRBV5-6 with TRBJ1-1; D is unresolved. The germline gives CDR1 SGHDT, CDR2 YYEEEE. Trimming left V 2 bases short and J 1 base short, with 6 bases between. This CDR3 has 13 amino acids. CDR3 DNA sequence: TGTGCCAGCAGCTTTACAGCGAACACTGAAGCTTTCTTT. Amino acids: CASSFTANTEAFF.

The V call is TRBV27, the J call TRBJ2-6, with D hard to call. V lost 2 bases and J 0 bases, leaving 5 bases between the germline ends. CDR3 size: 15 residues. Germline V gives CDR1 MNHEY, CDR2 SMNVEV (reference sequence). The DNA of the CDR3 is TGTGCCAGCAGTTTACTAGACTCTGGGGCCAACGTCCTGACTTTC. This gives the protein CASSLLDSGANVLTF.

This chain connects TRBV19 to TRBJ1-6; D is possibly TRBD1 (6 bases). V was cut by 3 bases and J by 11 bases, with 17 bases left in between. CDR1 LNHDA and CDR2 SQIVND come from the germline V gene (reference sequence). CDR3 length equals 15 residues. For the CDR3, the DNA is TGTGCCAGTAGTATCGGACAGCCCCAGAGGACACCCCTCCACTTT. It yields the protein CASSIGQPQRTPLHF.

CDR3 nucleotide sequence: TGCGCCAGCAGCCAAGATTTTGGGACTAGCGGGGGGGCCGGCACAGATACGCAGTATTTT. Its protein is CASSQDFGTSGGAGTDTQYF. The chain links TRBV4-1 to TRBJ2-3; 16 bases are a match to TRBD2. With 0 bases clipped from V and 1 base from J, the junction kept 7 bases outside the gene matches. CDR1 and CDR2 from the germline V gene are MGHRA and YSYEKL. The CDR3 covers 20 residues.

This clone is a singleton in its sample. The chain employs TRBV4-3 and TRBJ2-2, with 9 bases that match TRBD1. The CDR3 consists of 16 residues. Germline trimming cut 3 bases from V and 6 bases from J; bases unmatched to any gene: 8. Germline CDR1 and CDR2: LGHNA and YSLEER. CDR3 amino acids: CASSQAPGTGSGELFF. CDR3 bases: TGCGCCAGCAGCCAGGCCCCCGGGACAGGGTCCGGGGAGCTGTTTTTT.

The chain uses TRBV2 and TRBJ2-4; TRBD2 agrees at 9 bases. Germline CDR1 reads SNHLY; CDR2 reads FYNNEI. The trim removed 9 bases at V and 1 base at J, leaving 4 bases unmatched. CDR3 length: 14 amino acids. The CDR3 DNA is TGTGCCAGTAGCGGGGGAAGCGCCAAAAACATTCAGTACTTC. Amino acid sequence: CASSGGSAKNIQYF. The whole variable domain, remainder taken from reference TRBV2 and TRBJ2-4, is EPEVTQTPSHQVTQMGQEVILRCVPISNHLYFYWYRQILGQKVEFLVSFYNNEISEKSEIFDDQFSVERPDGSNFTLKIRSTKLEDSAMYFCASSGGSAKNIQYFGAGTRLSVL.

The chain has TRBV11-3 and TRBJ2-5; 11 bases agree with TRBD2. This CDR3 spans 16 amino acids. V lost 5 bases and J lost 2; bases outside the gene matches: 7. Germline loops: CDR1 SGHNT, CDR2 YENEEA. CDR3 sequence (DNA): TGTGCCAGCAGCCCGGGGACTAGCGGAAAACAAGAGACCCAGTACTTC. Its protein product is CASSPGTSGKQETQYF.